This TCR beta chain was sequenced in a study of blood T cell repertoires in COVID-19. V lost 0 bases and J 4 bases, leaving 11 bases between the germline ends. The CDR3 loop spans 15 amino acids. Germline-derived CDR1 and CDR2 are SGHRS and YFSETQ. Some clones are missing from TCRdb's copy, which holds only in-frame ones; the method was immunoSEQ multiplex PCR. The sample yields 200,000 to 250,000 clones, just over 85% seen once. The sample comprised peripheral blood. The origin of this receptor is an elderly man with acute or convalescent COVID-19. The chain has TRBV5-1 and TRBJ2-1, with D possibly being TRBD2 (6 bases). The CDR3: CASSLVGGTYNEQFF. The CDR3 coding sequence is TGCGCCAGCAGCTTGGTCGGGGGTACATACAATGAGCAGTTCTTC. The full variable domain, with the rest looked up from reference TRBV5-1 and TRBJ2-1, is KAGVTQTPRYLIKTRGQQVTLSCSPISGHRSVSWYQQTPGQGLQFLFEYFSETQRNKGNFPGRFSGRQFSNSRSEMNVSTLELGDSALYLCASSLVGGTYNEQFFGPGTRLTVL.